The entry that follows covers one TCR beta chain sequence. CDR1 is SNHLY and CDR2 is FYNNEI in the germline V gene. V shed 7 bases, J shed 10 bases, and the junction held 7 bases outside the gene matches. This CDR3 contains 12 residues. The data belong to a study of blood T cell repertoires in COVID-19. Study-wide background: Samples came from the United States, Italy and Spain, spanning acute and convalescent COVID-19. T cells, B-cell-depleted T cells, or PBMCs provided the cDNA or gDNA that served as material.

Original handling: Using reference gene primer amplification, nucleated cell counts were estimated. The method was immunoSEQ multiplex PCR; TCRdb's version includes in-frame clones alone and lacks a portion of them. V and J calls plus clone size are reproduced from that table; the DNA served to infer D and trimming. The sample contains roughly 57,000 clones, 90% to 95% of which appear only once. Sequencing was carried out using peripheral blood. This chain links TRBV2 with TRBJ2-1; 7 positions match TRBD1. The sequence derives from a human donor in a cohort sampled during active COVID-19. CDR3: CASTKGGDEQFF. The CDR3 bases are TGTGCCAGCACGAAAGGGGGCGACGAGCAGTTCTTC.